One sample yielded the 8 T cell receptor beta chains listed below, sequenced in a study of blood T cell repertoires in COVID-19. Sequenced by immunoSEQ multiplex PCR; TCRdb stores in-frame clones only, minus some. The repertoire holds 200,000 or so clones, with about nine tenths as singletons. The sequenced sample was peripheral blood. The receptors come from a man aged 80 or over with acute or convalescent COVID-19.

The V call is TRBV12-3 or TRBV12-4, the J call TRBJ2-7, with 9 bases identical to TRBD2. Losses at the gene ends were 4 bases for V and 7 bases for J; bases not matched to a gene: 2. The CDR3 extends over 12 amino acids. CDR3 nucleotides: TGTGCCAGCAGTTCCCTAGCGGGGGAGCAGTACTTC. Translated, it gives CASSSLAGEQYF.

The chain has TRBV7-6 and TRBJ1-2, with 8 bases lining up with TRBD1. The germline V gene encodes CDR1 SGHVS and CDR2 FNYEAQ. Trimming removed 1 base from V and 4 bases from J; junction bases left unmatched: 5. The CDR3 runs 15 residues. The CDR3 DNA sequence: TGTGCCAGCAGCTTAGGTGGAACAGGGGGCTATGGCTACACCTTC. This translates into CASSLGGTGGYGYTF.

This chain links TRBV5-1 with TRBJ2-3, with 7 bases matching TRBD2. Trimming took 4 bases from V and 2 from J; bases not matched to a gene: 4. The CDR3 is 14 residues long. Germline CDR1 and CDR2: SGHRS and YFSETQ. CDR3 in DNA: TGCGCCAGCAGCCTACTAGCGTACACAGATACGCAGTATTTT. Encoded protein: CASSLLAYTDTQYF.

The rearrangement links TRBV9 to TRBJ2-3, with D possibly TRBD2 on 6 matching bases. V gave up 1 base and J gave up 2 bases, with 8 bases separating them. The germline V gene has CDR1 SGDLS and CDR2 YYNGEE. CDR3 length equals 14 residues. The CDR3 bases are TGTGCCAGCAGCGTACGGCGGGACACAGATACGCAGTATTTT. It encodes CASSVRRDTDTQYF.

The sample holds a few counts of this clone. This chain links TRBV19 with TRBJ2-7, with D perhaps TRBD2 (5 bases). The CDR3 runs 14 residues. Trimming removed 3 bases from V and 3 bases from J, with 12 bases in between. CDR1 is LNHDA, CDR2 SQIVND, per germline (reference sequence). CDR3 bases: TGTGCCAGTAGTATGAGGGAAAGTATCTACGAGCAGTACTTC. Translation gives CASSMRESIYEQYF.

The chain joins TRBV12-3 or TRBV12-4 to TRBJ2-2; a weak D match, TRBD2 (5 bases). V was clipped by 3 bases and J by 6 bases, with 8 bases between them. This CDR3 comprises 13 residues. CDR3 sequence reads: CASSFARAGELFF. The DNA of the CDR3 is TGTGCCAGCAGTTTTGCGAGGGCCGGGGAGCTGTTTTTT.

DNA of the CDR3: TGTGCCAGCAGTTGGACTAGACGAAATGAGCAGTTCTTC. Translated, it gives CASSWTRRNEQFF. The chain is built from TRBV12-3 or TRBV12-4 and TRBJ2-1; 7 bases map to TRBD2. V was pared by 4 bases and J by 7 bases, with 4 bases of the junction left unmatched. The CDR3 covers 13 residues.

The gene calls are TRBV7-8 and TRBJ2-7; no clear D. CDR1 and CDR2 (germline): SGHVS, FQNEAQ. V was pared by 5 bases and J by 6 bases, with 14 bases between. The CDR3 runs to 13 residues. The CDR3 loop is CASSLRGYLEQYV. CDR3 sequence (DNA): TGTGCCAGCAGCCTTCGAGGTTACCTCGAGCAGTACGTC.